This entry lists 4 T cell receptor beta chains sequenced from one sample in a study of shared clonotypes between healthy human individuals. Some clones are missing from TCRdb's copy, which holds only in-frame ones; the method was immunoSEQ multiplex PCR. The sample shows about 460,000 clones, roughly three quarters of them seen only once. The sequencing input was PBMCs. These receptor sequences come from a woman in her thirties or forties in good health. Some clones in this sample may be carry-over from other donors' samples.

On this clone itself: The junction does not match germline at one end; this may be a read error. The same CDR3 can be traced to other DNA sequences in this sample. This sequence joins TRBV7-8 and TRBJ2-7; D remains ambiguous. The CDR3 is made up of 15 amino acids. In germline, CDR1 is SGHVS, CDR2 FQNEAQ. The CDR3 sequence: CASSFLRYSPYERYF. The CDR3 DNA reads as TGCGCCAGCAGTTTCCTCCGCTACTCACCCTACGAGCGGTACTTC.

This rearrangement joins TRBV11-2 to TRBJ2-5, with 11 bases that match TRBD1. From germline, CDR1 is SGHAT and CDR2 FQNNGV. This CDR3 is 16 amino acids long. Trimming cost V 2 bases and J 2 bases; bases outside gene matches: 4. Here the CDR3 DNA reads TGTGCCAGCAGCTTATGGGACAGGGGGTCTCAAGAGACCCAGTACTTC. Translating gives CASSLWDRGSQETQYF.

The chain has TRBV28 and TRBJ2-6; possible D gene TRBD2, 5 bases. This CDR3 has 15 residues. V lost 6 bases to trimming and J lost 2 bases, with 11 bases between them. The V gene's germline CDR1 is MDHEN and CDR2 SYDVKM. The CDR3 nucleotides are TGTGCCAGCAGCATAGGGAGCCCTGGGGCCAACGTCCTGACTTTC. Its translation: CASSIGSPGANVLTF.

The V call is TRBV10-3, the J call TRBJ2-5, with D unresolved. The J call may be incorrect, as the DNA end agrees better with TRBJ2-7. The CDR3 covers 15 residues. The germline V gene encodes CDR1 ENHRY and CDR2 SYGVKD. Here the CDR3 reads CAISEGPSSSYEQYF. DNA for the CDR3: TGTGCCATCAGTGAGGGGCCTTCGTCGTCCTACGAGCAGTACTTC.